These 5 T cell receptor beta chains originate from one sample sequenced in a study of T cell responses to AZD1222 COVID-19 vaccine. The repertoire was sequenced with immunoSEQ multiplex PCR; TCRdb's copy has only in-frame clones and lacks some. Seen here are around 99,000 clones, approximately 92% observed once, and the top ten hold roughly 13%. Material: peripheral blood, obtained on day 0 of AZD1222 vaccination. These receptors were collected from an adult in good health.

CDR3 amino acids: CATSERGAGTDTQYF. CDR3 DNA: TGTGCCACCAGTGAAAGGGGGGCGGGCACAGATACGCAGTATTTT. The V gene is TRBV24-1, the J gene TRBJ2-3; the D call may be TRBD1 or TRBD2 (6 bases each). V was shortened by 4 bases and J by 1 base, with 11 bases between the two germline ends. Looked up from germline, CDR1 is KGHDR and CDR2 is SFDVKD. The CDR3 consists of 15 residues.

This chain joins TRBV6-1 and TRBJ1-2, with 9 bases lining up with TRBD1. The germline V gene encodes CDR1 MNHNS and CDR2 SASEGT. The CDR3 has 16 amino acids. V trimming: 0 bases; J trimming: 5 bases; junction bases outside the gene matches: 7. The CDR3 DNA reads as TGTGCCAGCAGTGAAGCGCTTTGGACAGGGGAGTATGGCTACACCTTC. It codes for CASSEALWTGEYGYTF.

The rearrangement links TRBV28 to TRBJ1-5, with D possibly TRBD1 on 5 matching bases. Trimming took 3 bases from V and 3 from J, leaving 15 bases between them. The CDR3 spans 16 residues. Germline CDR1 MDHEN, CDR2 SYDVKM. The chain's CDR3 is CASSFPIGGVNQPQHF. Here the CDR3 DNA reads TGTGCCAGCAGTTTTCCCATTGGGGGGGTCAATCAGCCCCAGCATTTT.

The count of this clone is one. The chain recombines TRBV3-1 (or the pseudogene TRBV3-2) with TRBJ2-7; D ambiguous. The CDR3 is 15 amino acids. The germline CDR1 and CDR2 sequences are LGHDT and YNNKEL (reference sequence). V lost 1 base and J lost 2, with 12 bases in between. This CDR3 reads CASSQGPSATYEQYF. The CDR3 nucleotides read TGTGCCAGCAGCCAAGGTCCATCAGCAACCTACGAGCAGTACTTC.

CDR3 region: CASSLEGWNTEAFF. Written as DNA, the CDR3 is TGTGCCAGCAGCTTAGAGGGGTGGAACACTGAAGCTTTCTTT. V and J are TRBV11-2 and TRBJ1-1, with D hard to call. The CDR3 extends over 14 amino acids. Germline V gene data show CDR1 as SGHAT and CDR2 as FQNNGV. V shed 0 bases and J shed 1 base, with 6 bases lying between them. Complete variable domain (other parts from reference TRBV11-2 and TRBJ1-1): EAGVAQSPRYKIIEKRQSVAFWCNPISGHATLYWYQQILGQGPKLLIQFQNNGVVDDSQLPKDRFSAERLKGVDSTLKIQPAKLEDSAVYLCASSLEGWNTEAFFGQGTRLTVV.